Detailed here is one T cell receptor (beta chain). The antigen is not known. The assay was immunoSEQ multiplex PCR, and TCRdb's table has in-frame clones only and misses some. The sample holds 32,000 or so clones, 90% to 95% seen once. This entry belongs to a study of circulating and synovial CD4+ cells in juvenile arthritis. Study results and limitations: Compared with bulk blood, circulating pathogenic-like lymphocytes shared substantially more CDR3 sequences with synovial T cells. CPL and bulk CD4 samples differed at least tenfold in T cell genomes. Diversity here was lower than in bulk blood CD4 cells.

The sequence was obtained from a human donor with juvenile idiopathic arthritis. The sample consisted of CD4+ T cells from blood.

CDR3: CASSPRGRTDTQYF. DNA of the CDR3: TGCGCCAGCAGCCCCCGTGGCCGCACAGATACGCAGTATTTT. The genes are TRBV5-1 and TRBJ2-3; D remains unclear. This CDR3 is built from 14 residues. Trimming took 4 bases from V and 1 from J, leaving 10 bases between them. The germline V gene encodes CDR1 SGHRS and CDR2 YFSETQ.